Listed below are T cell receptor beta chains from one sample, sequenced in a study of post-analysis software for immune sequencing data. TCRdb re-analysed the PCR reads in MiXCR, keeping a single row per CDR3 protein. The sample has some 890,000 distinct CDR3 sequences; approximately 53% are singletons. Sequenced material: blood. The receptors originated from a girl aged 5-17 years with multiple sclerosis. Each CDR3 is given with its conserved first and last residue. D genes are given only for firm matches. Rows may omit the clone size; those that give it use once, few, many or a size class.

>TRBV20-1|-|TRBJ2-3|17|TRBD2
CSAPGLAPQTHTDTQYF
TGCAGTGCGCCAGGACTAGCGCCACAAACACACACAGATACGCAGTATTTT
>TRBV12-3/TRBV12-4|-|TRBJ2-3|17|TRBD2
CASSLTSGRKGTDTQYF
TGTGCCAGCAGTCTTACTAGCGGGCGAAAGGGGACAGATACGCAGTATTTT
>TRBV12-3/TRBV12-4|-|TRBJ2-7|15|-
CASRAGTSTTYEQYF
TGTGCCAGCAGGGCCGGGACTTCTACCACCTACGAGCAGTACTTC
>TRBV3-1|-|TRBJ2-1|15|-
CASSQHTRGGNEQFF
TGTGCCAGCAGCCAACACACCAGGGGTGGCAATGAGCAGTTCTTC
>TRBV29-1|-|TRBJ2-1|16|TRBD2
CSAASFLAAQYNEQFF
TGCAGCGCCGCCTCCTTTCTAGCGGCCCAATACAATGAGCAGTTCTTC
>TRBV29-1|-|TRBJ2-1|15|-
CSVVPRGRRLDEQFF
TGCAGCGTTGTCCCCCGGGGGAGGCGTTTGGATGAGCAGTTCTTC
>TRBV5-1|few|TRBJ1-2|15|-
CASSLGEREDSGYTF
TGCGCCAGCAGCTTAGGAGAACGAGAGGATTCCGGCTACACCTTC
>TRBV7-8|-|TRBJ2-1|15|TRBD2
CASSPGLAGEGEQFF
TGTGCCAGCAGCCCGGGACTAGCGGGAGAAGGGGAGCAGTTCTTC
>TRBV6-1|-|TRBJ1-2|17|TRBD1
CASNPGQGASPHYGYTF
TGTGCCAGCAACCCCGGACAGGGGGCGTCCCCTCACTATGGCTACACCTTC
>TRBV3-1|few|TRBJ2-7|12|-
CASSQRWDEQYF
TGTGCCAGCAGCCAAAGGTGGGACGAGCAGTACTTC
>TRBV11-2|-|TRBJ1-1|16|TRBD1
CASSSRGSGMDTEAFF
TGTGCCAGCAGCTCCAGGGGGAGCGGAATGGACACTGAAGCTTTCTTT
>TRBV7-2|-|TRBJ2-5|14|-
CASSLAGQSETQYF
TGTGCCAGCAGCTTAGCGGGGCAGTCGGAGACCCAGTACTTC
>TRBV11-2|-|TRBJ2-7|15|TRBD2
CASSLMGLADYEQYF
TGTGCCAGCAGCTTAATGGGACTAGCGGACTACGAGCAGTACTTC
>TRBV5-1|few|TRBJ2-5|15|TRBD1
CASSSDPGGQETQYF
TGCGCCAGCAGCTCCGATCCAGGGGGCCAAGAGACCCAGTACTTC
>TRBV5-1|once|TRBJ1-1|15|-
CASSLRQSVGTEAFF
TGCGCCAGCAGCCTCAGACAGTCTGTAGGCACTGAAGCTTTCTTT
>TRBV29-1|few|TRBJ1-2|13|TRBD1
CSVELGTEYGYTF
TGCAGCGTTGAATTGGGGACAGAGTATGGCTACACCTTC
>TRBV10-2|-|TRBJ2-3|16|-
CASSESRSRVTDTQYF
TGCGCCAGCAGTGAGTCTCGAAGCCGGGTTACAGATACGCAGTATTTT
>TRBV3-1|-|TRBJ2-1|11|-
CASSQERGQFF
TGTGCCAGCAGCCAAGAGCGGGGGCAGTTCTTC
>TRBV4-1|-|TRBJ2-3|14|-
CASSQGERGNTQYF
TGCGCCAGCAGCCAAGGGGAGAGGGGGAATACGCAGTATTTT
>TRBV29-1|few|TRBJ2-7|13|TRBD1
CSVGTGGDYEQYF
TGCAGCGTCGGGACAGGGGGGGACTACGAGCAGTACTTC
>TRBV4-1|few|TRBJ1-1|19|TRBD1
CASSQERDRGSVLNTEAFF
TGCGCCAGCAGCCAAGAGAGGGACAGGGGATCGGTCTTGAACACTGAAGCTTTCTTT
>TRBV4-1|few|TRBJ2-7|15|-
CASSQETGSTYEQYF
TGCGCCAGCAGCCAAGAGACAGGTTCGACCTACGAGCAGTACTTC
>TRBV5-1|-|TRBJ2-1|14|-
CASSLGPQGNEQFF
TGCGCCAGCAGCTTGGGTCCACAGGGAAATGAGCAGTTCTTC
>TRBV29-1|-|TRBJ2-1|13|TRBD2
CSVSGRARNEQFF
TGCAGCGTAAGCGGGAGGGCCAGGAATGAGCAGTTCTTC
>TRBV2|-|TRBJ1-2|13|-
CASKAREIYGYTF
TGTGCCAGCAAGGCTAGAGAGATCTATGGCTACACCTTC
>TRBV27|few|TRBJ2-2|12|-
CASSFPGGELFF
TGTGCCAGCAGTTTCCCAGGGGGGGAGCTGTTTTTT
>TRBV15|few|TRBJ2-3|16|-
CATSRGGGGGTDTQYF
TGTGCCACCAGCAGAGGAGGGGGCGGGGGCACAGATACGCAGTATTTT
>TRBV5-1|-|TRBJ2-5|14|-
CTSSLMGTQETQYF
TGCACCAGCAGCTTGATGGGAACCCAAGAGACCCAGTACTTC
>TRBV7-9|few|TRBJ2-6|16|-
CASSLSLRSGANVLTF
TGTGCCAGCAGCTTATCCCTGCGCTCTGGGGCCAACGTCCTGACTTTC
>TRBV12-5|-|TRBJ2-1|18|TRBD2
CASGSGLAGEKRVGEQFF
TGTGCTAGTGGTTCGGGACTAGCGGGGGAAAAGAGGGTTGGTGAGCAGTTCTTC
>TRBV15|-|TRBJ2-1|14|-
CATSRVREGNEQFF
TGTGCCACCAGCAGAGTTAGGGAAGGCAATGAGCAGTTCTTC
>TRBV29-1|once|TRBJ2-1|13|-
CSVEGQRNNEQFF
TGCAGCGTTGAAGGCCAAAGGAACAATGAGCAGTTCTTC
>TRBV5-1|-|TRBJ2-5|16|TRBD2
CASSSLPGLLGETQYF
TGCGCCAGCAGCTCCCTGCCGGGACTACTCGGGGAGACCCAGTACTTC
>TRBV19|-|TRBJ1-2|15|TRBD1
CASSLPTGGSYGYTF
TGTGCCAGTAGTTTACCCACAGGGGGCAGCTATGGCTACACCTTC